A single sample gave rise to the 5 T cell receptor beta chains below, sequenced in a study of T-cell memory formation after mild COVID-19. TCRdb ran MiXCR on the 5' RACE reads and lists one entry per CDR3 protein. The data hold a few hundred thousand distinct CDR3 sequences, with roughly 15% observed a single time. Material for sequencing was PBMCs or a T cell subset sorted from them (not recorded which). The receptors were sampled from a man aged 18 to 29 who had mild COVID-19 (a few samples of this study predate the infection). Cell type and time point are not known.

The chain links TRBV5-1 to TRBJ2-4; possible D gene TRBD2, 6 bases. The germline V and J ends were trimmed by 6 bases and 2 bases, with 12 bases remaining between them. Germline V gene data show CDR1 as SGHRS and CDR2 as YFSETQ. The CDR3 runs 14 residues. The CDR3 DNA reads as TGCGCCAGCACCCCGGAGGGGACCAAAAACATTCAGTACTTC. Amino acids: CASTPEGTKNIQYF. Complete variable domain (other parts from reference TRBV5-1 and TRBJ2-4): KAGVTQTPRYLIKTRGQQVTLSCSPISGHRSVSWYQQTPGQGLQFLFEYFSETQRNKGNFPGRFSGRQFSNSRSEMNVSTLELGDSALYLCASTPEGTKNIQYFGAGTRLSVL.

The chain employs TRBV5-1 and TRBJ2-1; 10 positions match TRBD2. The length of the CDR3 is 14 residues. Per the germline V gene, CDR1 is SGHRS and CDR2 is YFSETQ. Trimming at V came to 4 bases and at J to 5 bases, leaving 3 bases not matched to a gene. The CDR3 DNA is TGCGCCAGCAGCAGCGGGGGGGTAGACAATGAGCAGTTCTTC. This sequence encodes CASSSGGVDNEQFF.

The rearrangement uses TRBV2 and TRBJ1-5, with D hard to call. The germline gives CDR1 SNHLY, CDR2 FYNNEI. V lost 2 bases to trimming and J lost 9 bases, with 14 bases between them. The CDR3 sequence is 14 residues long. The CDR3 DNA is TGTGCCAGCAGTGAAAATGTGAGCTTCCGGCCCCAGCATTTT. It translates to CASSENVSFRPQHF.

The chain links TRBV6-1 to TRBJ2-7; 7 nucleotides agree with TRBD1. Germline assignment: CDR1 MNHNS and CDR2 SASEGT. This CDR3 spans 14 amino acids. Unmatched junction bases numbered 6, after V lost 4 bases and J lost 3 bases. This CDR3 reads CASSAGTALYEQYV. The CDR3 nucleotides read TGTGCCAGCAGTGCTGGGACAGCCCTCTACGAGCAGTACGTC.

Here the CDR3 DNA reads TGTGCCAGCATGGGGGGCATGGTAGCTTTCTTT. Protein product: CASMGGMVAFF. This chain links TRBV27 with TRBJ1-1; TRBD1 might be the D (6 bases). In germline, CDR1 is MNHEY, CDR2 SMNVEV (reference sequence). The CDR3 consists of 11 residues. The ends were cut back, 7 bases at V and 10 bases at J, with 13 bases in the middle.